These 22 T cell receptor beta chains share one sample of origin, sequenced in a study of CD8+ T cells in alopecia areata. RNA was isolated and reverse transcribed to cDNA, the sequencing template. The table came from immunoSEQ multiplex PCR; TCRdb's copy has only in-frame clones and leaves some out. The data contain about 190,000 clones, about three fifths of them singletons. Treatment specified: oral pan-JAK inhibitor, 5-10 mg twice daily. The specimen comprised CD4+ T cells sorted from blood, sampled at week 24, from a patient treated with tofacitinib. Source of these receptors: a human donor with alopecia areata.

The rearrangement links TRBV5-1 to TRBJ1-1; TRBD1 is a possible D gene (5 bases). This CDR3 has 15 amino acids. Trimming cost V 4 bases and J 0 bases, with 13 bases left between them. From germline, CDR1 is SGHRS and CDR2 YFSETQ. The chain's CDR3 is CASSPRWGVNTEAFF. Here the CDR3 DNA reads TGCGCCAGCAGCCCCCGATGGGGCGTGAACACTGAAGCTTTCTTT.

The chain carries TRBV2 and TRBJ1-5; TRBD1 matches at 7 bases. The CDR3 has 19 residues. The germline V gene has CDR1 SNHLY and CDR2 FYNNEI. V shed 2 bases, J shed 0 bases, and the junction held 13 bases outside the gene matches. CDR3 in DNA: TGTGCCAGCAGTGAACCGCATATAGGGACAGATTATAGCAATCAGCCCCAGCATTTT. Encoded protein: CASSEPHIGTDYSNQPQHF.

The rearrangement links TRBV30 to TRBJ1-1; the D gene is possibly TRBD1 (6 bases). This CDR3 has 13 residues. Trimming left V 4 bases short and J 1 base short, with 10 bases between. From germline, CDR1 is GTSNPN and CDR2 SVGIG (reference sequence). The CDR3 sequence is CAWTRGANTEAFF. The CDR3 DNA reads TGTGCCTGGACTAGGGGGGCGAACACTGAAGCTTTCTTT.

The V gene is TRBV7-7, the J gene TRBJ1-1; no clear D gene. The germline V gene encodes CDR1 SSHAT and CDR2 FNYEAQ (reference sequence). Trimming removed 4 bases from V and 1 base from J, with 7 bases in between. This CDR3 region has 13 residues. CDR3 loop: CASSSQRNTEAFF. CDR3 bases: TGTGCCAGCAGCTCACAGAGGAACACTGAAGCTTTCTTT.

This clone was counted once. The chain combines TRBV11-1 with TRBJ1-6; 8 nucleotides agree with TRBD1. This CDR3 contains 13 residues. The ends lost 5 bases at V and 6 bases at J; junction bases unmatched: 0. In germline, CDR1 is SGHAT, CDR2 FQDESV (reference sequence). CDR3 loop: CASSGQGNSPLHF. The CDR3 nucleotides are TGTGCCAGCAGCGGACAGGGTAATTCACCCCTCCACTTT. The entire variable domain, with the rest obtained from reference TRBV11-1 and TRBJ1-6, is as follows: EAEVAQSPRYKITEKSQAVAFWCDPISGHATLYWYRQILGQGPELLVQFQDESVVDDSQLPKDRFSAERLKGVDSTLKIQPAELGDSAMYLCASSGQGNSPLHFGNGTRLTVT.

This clone was found once. This sequence joins TRBV10-3 and TRBJ2-7, with D tentatively TRBD2 (6 bases). Germline assignment: CDR1 ENHRY and CDR2 SYGVKD. Trimming removed 9 bases from V and 1 base from J, with 16 bases in between. The CDR3 is 14 residues long. In DNA form, the CDR3 reads TGTGCCATGGGGGGAACCCAGGGTTCCTACGAGCAGTACTTC. Protein: CAMGGTQGSYEQYF.

This sequence joins TRBV6-5 and TRBJ2-7; 7 bases align to TRBD1. J gave up 3 bases and V 0 bases, and 2 bases lay outside the gene matches. CDR1 is MNHEY and CDR2 is SVGAGI in the germline V gene. The CDR3 has 14 amino acids. In DNA, the CDR3 is TGTGCCAGCAGTTACTCGACAGGGAACTACGAGCAGTACTTC. Residues: CASSYSTGNYEQYF.

In this sample, this clone turned up a few times. The V call is TRBV7-2, the J call TRBJ1-4; 7 bases align to TRBD1. With 5 bases clipped from V and 7 bases from J, the junction kept 10 bases outside the gene matches. The germline V gene has CDR1 SGHTA and CDR2 FQGNSA. There are 15 residues in the CDR3. The CDR3 protein is CASSLGQDRSEKLFF. In nucleotides, the CDR3 is TGTGCCAGCAGCCTCGGACAGGATCGAAGTGAAAAACTGTTTTTT.

V and J are TRBV29-1 and TRBJ1-2; no definite D call. With 1 base removed from V and 6 bases from J, the gap between germline ends came to 12 bases. Germline V gene lookup returns CDR1 SQVTM and CDR2 ANQGSEA. The CDR3 is made up of 13 amino acids. CDR3 in DNA: TGCAGCGTTGAAGTACCACGAGAGGATGGCTACACCTTC. It specifies CSVEVPREDGYTF.

The chain employs TRBV29-1 and TRBJ2-7, with 10 positions matching TRBD1. The CDR3 covers 14 residues. Per germline, CDR1 SQVTM and CDR2 ANQGSEA. The trim removed 0 bases at V and 3 bases at J, leaving 2 bases unmatched. The DNA of the CDR3 is TGCAGCGTTGAAGACCGGGACAGGGGCTACGAGCAGTACTTC. This sequence encodes CSVEDRDRGYEQYF.

The chain has TRBV6-5 and TRBJ1-1; D remains ambiguous. The germline V and J ends were trimmed by 6 bases and 0 bases, with 8 bases remaining between them. The length of the CDR3 is 13 residues. Germline lookup yields CDR1 MNHEY and CDR2 SVGAGI. The DNA of the CDR3 is TGTGCCAGCAGCAGAATTATGAACACTGAAGCTTTCTTT. Protein product: CASSRIMNTEAFF.

The table lists this clone with a few counts. This chain uses TRBV10-3 with TRBJ1-6; D gene uncertain. V lost 3 bases and J lost 0, with 21 bases in between. This CDR3 has 20 amino acids. Germline CDR1 and CDR2: ENHRY and SYGVKD. This CDR3 reads CAISDRRLLLRSSYNSPLHF. CDR3 DNA sequence: TGTGCCATCAGTGATCGGCGACTGCTGTTACGGAGCTCCTATAATTCACCCCTCCACTTT.

The V call is TRBV5-1, the J call TRBJ2-3; D not certain. The germline V gene has CDR1 SGHRS and CDR2 YFSETQ. The CDR3 contains 10 residues. V dropped 6 bases and J dropped 6 bases, with 5 bases sitting between them. CDR3 nucleotides: TGCGCCAGCACCGGTGATACGCAGTATTTT. Translated: CASTGDTQYF.

In its sample, this clone was seen a few times. The chain carries TRBV19 and TRBJ2-1; 9 bases map to TRBD1. The CDR3 covers 16 residues. The V gene end was trimmed by 7 bases and the J gene end by 2 bases; junction bases not matched to a gene: 9. Germline loops: CDR1 LNHDA, CDR2 SQIVND (reference sequence). DNA for the CDR3: TGTGCCAGTACCACTACAGGGGGCGCGGCCTACAATGAGCAGTTCTTC. Translating gives CASTTTGGAAYNEQFF.

The rearrangement links TRBV5-1 to TRBJ1-2, with 8 nucleotides matching TRBD1. The CDR3 length is 14 residues. V gave up 0 bases and J gave up 6 bases; unmatched junction bases: 4. Germline CDR1 reads SGHRS; CDR2 reads YFSETQ. The CDR3 protein is CASSLGQGINGYTF. Written as DNA, the CDR3 is TGCGCCAGCAGCTTGGGACAGGGGATCAATGGCTACACCTTC.

The chain recombines TRBV30 with TRBJ2-3; 7 bases match TRBD1. Trimming cost V 0 bases and J 5 bases; bases outside gene matches: 8. The CDR3 has 15 amino acids. Germline values: CDR1 GTSNPN, CDR2 SVGIG (reference sequence). CDR3 loop: CAWSVKTGSQDTQYF. DNA of the CDR3: TGTGCCTGGAGTGTCAAGACAGGGTCGCAAGATACGCAGTATTTT.

DNA for the CDR3: TGTGCCTGGAGTATGCGTAGGACCGCCGGGGGTGGCTACACCTTC. As protein: CAWSMRRTAGGGYTF. V gene TRBV30 combines with J gene TRBJ1-2; TRBD1 might be the D (5 bases). The CDR3 contains 15 residues. V was clipped by 2 bases and J by 7 bases, with 20 bases between them. Germline loops: CDR1 GTSNPN, CDR2 SVGIG (reference sequence).

The chain combines TRBV2 with TRBJ1-6, with D tentatively TRBD1 (6 bases). The CDR3 loop spans 15 amino acids. The germline V gene encodes CDR1 SNHLY and CDR2 FYNNEI. V lost 4 bases to trimming and J lost 10 bases, with 17 bases between them. The DNA for the CDR3 is TGTGCCAGCAGTGGAACAGGGCGTAGTGGGTCACCCCTCCACTTT. This encodes CASSGTGRSGSPLHF.

The chain couples TRBV29-1 to TRBJ1-2; 8 bases align to TRBD1. J lost 8 bases, V lost 3 bases, and 5 bases had no gene match. The CDR3 extends over 12 amino acids. Germline V CDR1 and CDR2: SQVTM, ANQGSEA. For the CDR3, the DNA is TGCAGCGTTGAGAGGGACAGGCAGGGCTACACCTTC. It translates to CSVERDRQGYTF.

The sample holds a few counts of this clone. The V and J genes are TRBV29-1 and TRBJ2-5; D is unclear. Germline V CDR1 and CDR2: SQVTM, ANQGSEA. V was cut by 3 bases and J by 4 bases, with 18 bases left in between. This CDR3 has 15 amino acids. The CDR3 loop reads CSVDALLGLGETQYF. CDR3 in DNA: TGCAGCGTTGACGCTTTATTGGGTCTAGGAGAGACCCAGTACTTC.

J is TRBJ2-2 and V is TRBV6-5; D remains unclear. The V end lost 6 bases, the J end lost 6 bases, and 11 bases lay between the germline ends. The CDR3 spans 13 residues. CDR1 is MNHEY, CDR2 SVGAGI, per germline. The CDR3 DNA sequence: TGTGCCAGCAGGACTGACTCTTCCGGGGAGCTGTTTTTT. Amino acid sequence: CASRTDSSGELFF.

This chain connects TRBV18 to TRBJ1-5; D gene ambiguous. The germline CDR1 and CDR2 sequences are KGHSH and LQKENI. The CDR3 is 14 residues long. The ends were cut back, 2 bases at V and 2 bases at J, with 7 bases in the middle. CDR3 region: CASSPKEGNQPQHF. DNA of the CDR3: TGTGCCAGCTCACCAAAGGAAGGCAATCAGCCCCAGCATTTT.